This T cell receptor beta chain was sequenced during a study of blood T cells in healthy people across ages. Regarding the study as a whole: Naive T cell percentage showed a strong correlation with the diversity of TCR beta.

The CDR3 covers 14 residues. Trimming stripped 0 bases from V and 1 base from J, with 7 bases between. The germline V gene encodes CDR1 GTSNPN and CDR2 SVGIG (reference sequence). Comments on this clonotype: Its matching antigen is unknown.

A second PCR, run for about 6 to 11 cycles, used a sample-barcoded 5' primer plus a J-beta primer mix. Every cDNA molecule carried a tag from a template-switch adaptor bearing 12 random nucleotides. All samples gave at least 2.5 million CDR3-containing paired-end reads. TCRdb recomputed calls from the 5' RACE reads with MiXCR, one row per CDR3 protein. This table holds some 1.6 million distinct CDR3 sequences, roughly a third found once. Sequencing was carried out using blood. This chain connects TRBV30 to TRBJ1-5; no firm D call. The sequence was collected from a woman younger than 45 in good health. In DNA, the CDR3 is TGTGCCTGGAGTGTACCATGGAGCAATCAGCCCCAGCATTTT. Its protein product is CAWSVPWSNQPQHF.